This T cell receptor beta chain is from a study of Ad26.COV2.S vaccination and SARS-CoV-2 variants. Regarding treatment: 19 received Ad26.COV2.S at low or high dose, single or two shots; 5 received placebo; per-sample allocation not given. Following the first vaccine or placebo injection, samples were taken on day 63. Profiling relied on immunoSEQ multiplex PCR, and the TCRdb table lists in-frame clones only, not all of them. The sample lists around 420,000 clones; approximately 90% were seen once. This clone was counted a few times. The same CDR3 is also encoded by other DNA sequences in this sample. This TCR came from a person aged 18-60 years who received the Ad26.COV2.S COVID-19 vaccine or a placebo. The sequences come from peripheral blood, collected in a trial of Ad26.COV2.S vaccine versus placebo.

The CDR3 sequence is CASSPPAGTYEQYF. CDR3 bases: TGTGCCAGCTCACCACCGGCAGGGACCTACGAGCAGTACTTC. The rearrangement uses TRBV18 and TRBJ2-7; possibly TRBD1 for D (5 bases). The germline CDR1 and CDR2 sequences are KGHSH and LQKENI. The CDR3 extends over 14 amino acids. The ends were cut back, 0 bases at V and 2 bases at J, with 8 bases in the middle.